Reported below is one T cell receptor (beta chain). Original analysis: Counts of nucleated cells, estimated from reference gene primer amplification, were obtained. Sequencing used immunoSEQ multiplex PCR; TCRdb keeps in-frame clones, though not all of them. From that table come the V and J calls and clone size; the DNA was used to work out D and trimming. This sample has 200,000 to 250,000 clones, with around 80% found just once. There are 16 residues in the CDR3. With 4 bases clipped from V and 4 bases from J, the junction kept 9 bases outside the gene matches. Germline-derived CDR1 and CDR2 are MNHEY and SVGAGI. This entry comes from a study of blood T cell repertoires in COVID-19. Looking at the study overall: Sample material is recorded as cDNA or gDNA derived from T cells, B-cell-depleted T cells, or PBMCs.

The sequence came from a woman of 80 years or more with active or convalescent COVID-19. Input material: peripheral blood. The genes are TRBV6-5 and TRBJ2-2; TRBD2 aligns across 7 bases. The CDR3 DNA reads TGTGCCAGCAGTTCGCGGGGGAATAGGGTCACCGGGGAGCTGTTTTTT. It encodes CASSSRGNRVTGELFF.